The source of this T cell receptor (beta chain) is a study of somatic mutations in cytotoxic T cells in rheumatoid arthritis. Looking at the study overall: Purity of nearly 100% was reached when some V beta antibody-stained T-cell populations were flow-sorted, including V beta1+ cells sequenced for TCRB.

Libraries were prepared by immunoSEQ multiplex PCR; TCRdb keeps only in-frame clonotypes and omits some of them. This table has under 20,000 clones, 86% appearing once. Isolation of the CD4+ and CD8+ populations was accomplished via positive magnetic bead selection, with purity assessed by flow cytometry. Remarks on this clone: Antigen specificity is unknown.

Study conclusions and caveats: More than 20% of CD8+ cells belonged to the largest clone in about an eighth of the 65 patients. Patients with rheumatoid arthritis did not differ significantly from age-matched healthy controls in CD8+ T-cell clonality.

The ends were cut back, 3 bases at V and 0 bases at J, with 10 bases in the middle. Germline V gives CDR1 LNHDA, CDR2 SQIVND (reference sequence). The CDR3 sequence is 15 residues long. The chain has TRBV19 and TRBJ2-3; tentative D call: TRBD1 (6 bases). Material: CD8+ T cells sorted from blood. The TCR comes from a man aged 35 to 55 in good health. This chain's CDR3 is CASSIYDRSTDTQYF. For the CDR3, the DNA is TGTGCCAGTAGTATTTATGACAGGAGCACAGATACGCAGTATTTT.